A single sample is the source of the 6 T cell receptor beta chains below, sequenced in a study of regulatory T cells in long-lasting Graves disease. Time point reported: newly diagnosed GD, antithyroid drugs for less than 3 months. From RNA extracted from PBMCs, the TCR library was made. Building of the TCR beta libraries involved iRepertoire HTBI primers and Arm-PCR of CDR3 regions. MiXCR, applied by TCRdb to the multiplex PCR reads, yields one record per CDR3 protein. Here the sample spans roughly 500,000 distinct CDR3 sequences, approximately 15% being singletons. The same specimen was also included in a second study, on T cells in Graves' hyperthyroidism and ophthalmopathy.

Sample: peripheral blood mononuclear cells (PBMCs), taken at new diagnosis, from a patient treated with antithyroid drugs. The receptors were sampled from a woman between 45 and 65 years old with Graves disease.

This clonotype was observed at least ten times. The chain combines TRBV6-1 with TRBJ1-6; D gene ambiguous. Germline V gene data show CDR1 as MNHNS and CDR2 as SASEGT. There are 13 residues in the CDR3. The V end was cut by 1 base, the J end by 9 bases, with 7 bases between. The CDR3 DNA is TGTGCCAGCAGTGAAGTGGAGCGTTCACCCCTCCACTTT. Its translation: CASSEVERSPLHF.

This clonotype was detected many times. The chain is built from TRBV27 and TRBJ1-5; TRBD1 might be the D (5 bases). V was cut by 2 bases and J by 2 bases, with 13 bases left in between. The CDR3 has 16 residues. The germline V gene encodes CDR1 MNHEY and CDR2 SMNVEV (reference sequence). CDR3 coding DNA: TGTGCCAGCAGTTTAATTGCAGGGAACGGCAATCAGCCCCAGCATTTT. Translation: CASSLIAGNGNQPQHF.

The V and J genes are TRBV7-9 and TRBJ2-1; TRBD2 aligns across 15 bases. From germline, CDR1 is SEHNR and CDR2 FQNEAQ (reference sequence). The CDR3 length is 18 residues. With 2 bases clipped from V and 9 bases from J, the junction kept 11 bases outside the gene matches. Here the CDR3 reads CASSLTGSGLAGGIEQFF. In nucleotides, the CDR3 is TGTGCCAGCAGCTTAACCGGATCGGGACTAGCGGGAGGTATTGAGCAGTTCTTC.

This clonotype was seen repeatedly, ten times or more. The CDR3 loop reads CASRARGNTEAFF. The DNA of the CDR3 is TGCGCCAGCAGAGCCAGGGGGAACACTGAAGCTTTCTTT. The rearrangement links TRBV10-1 to TRBJ1-1; a possible D gene is TRBD1 (6 bases). Germline-derived CDR1 and CDR2 are WNHNN and SYGVQD (reference sequence). This CDR3 is built from 13 residues. V gave up 6 bases and J gave up 1 base, with 9 bases separating them.

This clonotype turned up a few times. This chain connects TRBV28 to TRBJ2-5, with D possibly TRBD1 on 5 matching bases. The V and J ends lost 6 bases and 5 bases respectively, with 28 bases between them. The germline gives CDR1 MDHEN, CDR2 SYDVKM. The CDR3 consists of 18 residues. CDR3 amino acids: CASSQVNPYADRRETQYF. The CDR3 DNA is TGTGCCAGCAGCCAAGTAAACCCATACGCAGACAGACGGGAGACCCAGTACTTC.

This clonotype occurred many times. The chain uses TRBV12-3 or TRBV12-4 and TRBJ1-5; TRBD1 aligns across 7 bases. There are 16 residues in the CDR3. V was pared by 6 bases and J by 2 bases, with 10 bases of the junction left unmatched. CDR3 bases: TGTGCCAGCAGATATTGGACAGGCGAACGCAATCAGCCCCAGCATTTT. Translated: CASRYWTGERNQPQHF.